This T cell receptor (beta chain) was captured by sequencing in a study of blood T cell repertoires in COVID-19 (TCRdb year 2020). For context, the study as a whole: Collaborator samples came from the United States, Italy and Spain and covered acute and convalescent phases of COVID-19. The prospective study material was composed of cDNA or gDNA derived from T cells, B-cell-depleted T cells, or PBMCs. The dataset comprised deeply sampled blood TCRbeta repertoires from subjects exposed to, actively infected with, or recovered from COVID-19. The repertoires were released in a freely available public database meant as a resource for research on the immune response to SARS-CoV-2. Samples were obtained from the ongoing ImmuneRACE study (first 160 participants) and from over a thousand subjects provided by 6 global collaborators. Nearly every sample came with metadata listing a de-identified subject ID, COVID-19 status, age in years and sex. Where HLA class I and class II types were available, the types were taken from metadata supplied by the sample provider, not from assay-based typing. General study outcomes and caveats: The quantity of clinical and demographic metadata differed by source and by participant and was supplied without curation.

Enrolling through a virtual design, the prospective study's participants ranged in age from roughly 18 to 95 years and lived across roughly 24 United States geographic areas. In the prospective study, participants were assigned to cohorts based on the clinical history participants reported in a screening survey and a study questionnaire. Mobile phlebotomists in the prospective study collected whole blood, serum and a nasopharyngeal or oropharyngeal swab from every participant. Prospective study participants could optionally give additional blood draws and questionnaires over an approximately two-month period. Blood samples from the prospective study were shipped frozen or at room temperature prior to DNA extraction. The immunoSEQ Assay, a bias-controlled multiplex PCR, was used to amplify TCRbeta CDR3 regions from genomic DNA. Regarding the original processing steps: The number of nucleated cells in each sample was estimated from the amplification of reference gene primers within the assay. To quantify the absolute abundance of each unique TCRbeta CDR3 rearrangement, sequence reads were collapsed and filtered. For each sample, productive Simpson clonality was calculated by taking the square root of Simpson's diversity index across productive rearrangements. TCRdb took this table from immuneACCESS and kept in-frame rearrangements with V and J called. Such tables lack part of the clones; where checked against another copy, unresolved V genes explain under half of the gap, and the rest is unexplained. V, J and clone size are those of that table, while D and trimming were read from the DNA. The sample profile shows 110,000 to 150,000 clones; less than 90% of them were found once. The top ten constitute 5.5% of the sample.

The CDR1 and CDR2 encoded by the germline V gene (reference sequence) are MNHEY and SMNVEV. V loses 3 bases of germline sequence and J loses 1 base, and the interval between the two ends is 6 bases. The CDR3 spans 13 residues, from the cysteine through the phenylalanine. Only the CDR3 DNA stays, 39 bases, in frame from base 1. Points on this clone: The specificity of this receptor is unknown. There are no base qualities to consult, and no much larger clone falls within one base. Other DNA sequences within the sample encode an identical CDR3.

This TCR came from a man aged 35 to 55 with acute COVID-19. Input material: PBMCs or T cells enriched from blood (not recorded which). In this chain, TRBV27 is recombined with TRBJ1-1, with the identity of the D gene unclear. The CDR3 reads as follows: CASSFRRNTEAFF. The sequenced DNA: TGTGCCAGCAGTTTCCGGAGGAACACTGAAGCTTTCTTT.